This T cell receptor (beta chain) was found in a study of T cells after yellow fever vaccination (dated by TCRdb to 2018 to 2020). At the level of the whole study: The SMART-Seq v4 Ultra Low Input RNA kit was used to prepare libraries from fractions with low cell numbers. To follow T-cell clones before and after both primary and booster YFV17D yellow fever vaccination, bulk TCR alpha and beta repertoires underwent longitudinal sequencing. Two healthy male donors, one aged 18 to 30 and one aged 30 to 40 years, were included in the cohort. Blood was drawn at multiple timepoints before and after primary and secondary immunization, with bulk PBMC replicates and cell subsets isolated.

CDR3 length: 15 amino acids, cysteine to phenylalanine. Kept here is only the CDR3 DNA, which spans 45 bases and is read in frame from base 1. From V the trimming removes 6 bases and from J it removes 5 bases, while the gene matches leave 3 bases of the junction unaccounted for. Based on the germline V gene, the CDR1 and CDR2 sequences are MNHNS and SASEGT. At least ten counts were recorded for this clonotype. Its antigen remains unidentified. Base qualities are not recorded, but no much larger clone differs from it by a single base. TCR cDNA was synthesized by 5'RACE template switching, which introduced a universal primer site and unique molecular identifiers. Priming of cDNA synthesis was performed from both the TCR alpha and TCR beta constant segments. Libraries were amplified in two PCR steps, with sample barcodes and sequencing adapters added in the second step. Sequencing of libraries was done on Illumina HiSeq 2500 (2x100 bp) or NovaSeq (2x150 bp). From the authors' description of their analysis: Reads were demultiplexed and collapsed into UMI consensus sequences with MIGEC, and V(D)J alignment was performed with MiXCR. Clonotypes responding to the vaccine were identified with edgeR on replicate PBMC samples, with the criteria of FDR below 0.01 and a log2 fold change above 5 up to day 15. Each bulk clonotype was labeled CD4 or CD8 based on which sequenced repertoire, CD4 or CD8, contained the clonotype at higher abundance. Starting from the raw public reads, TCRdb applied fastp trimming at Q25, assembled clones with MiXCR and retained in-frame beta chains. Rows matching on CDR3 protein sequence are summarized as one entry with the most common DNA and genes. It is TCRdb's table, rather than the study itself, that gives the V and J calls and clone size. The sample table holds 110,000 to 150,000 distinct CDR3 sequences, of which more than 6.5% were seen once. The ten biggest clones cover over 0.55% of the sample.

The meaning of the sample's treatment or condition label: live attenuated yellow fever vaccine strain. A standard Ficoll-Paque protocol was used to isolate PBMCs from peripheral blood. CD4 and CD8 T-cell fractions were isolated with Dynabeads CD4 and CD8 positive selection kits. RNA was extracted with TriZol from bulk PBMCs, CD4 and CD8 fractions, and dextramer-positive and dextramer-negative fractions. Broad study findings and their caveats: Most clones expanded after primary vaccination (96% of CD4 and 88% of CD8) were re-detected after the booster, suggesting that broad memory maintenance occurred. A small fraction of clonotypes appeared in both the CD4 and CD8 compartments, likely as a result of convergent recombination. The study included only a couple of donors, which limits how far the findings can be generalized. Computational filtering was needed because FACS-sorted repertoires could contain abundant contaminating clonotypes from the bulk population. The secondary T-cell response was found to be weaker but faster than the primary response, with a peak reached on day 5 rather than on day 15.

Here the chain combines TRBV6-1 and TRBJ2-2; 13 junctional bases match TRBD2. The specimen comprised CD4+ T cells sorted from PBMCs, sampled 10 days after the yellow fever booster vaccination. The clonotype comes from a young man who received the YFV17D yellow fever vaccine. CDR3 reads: CASRRTSGSTGELFF. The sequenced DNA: TGTGCCAGCAGACGGACTAGCGGGAGTACCGGGGAGCTGTTTTTT.